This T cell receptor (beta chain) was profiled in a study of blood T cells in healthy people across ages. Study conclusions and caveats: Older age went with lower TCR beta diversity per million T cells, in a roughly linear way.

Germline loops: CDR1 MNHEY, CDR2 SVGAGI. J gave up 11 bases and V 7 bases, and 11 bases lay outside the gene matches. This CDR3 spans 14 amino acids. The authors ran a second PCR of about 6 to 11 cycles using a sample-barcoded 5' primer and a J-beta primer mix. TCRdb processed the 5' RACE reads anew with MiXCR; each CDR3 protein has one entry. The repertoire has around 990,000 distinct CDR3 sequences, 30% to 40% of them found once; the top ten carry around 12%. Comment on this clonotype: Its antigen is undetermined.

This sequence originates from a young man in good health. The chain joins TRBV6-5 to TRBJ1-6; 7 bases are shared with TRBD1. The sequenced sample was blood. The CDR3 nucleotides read TGTGCCAGCATCCCCGACAGGGAGGGAGCACCCCTCCACTTT. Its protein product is CASIPDREGAPLHF.